This is a list of T cell receptor beta chains from one sample in a study of cytomegalovirus exposure and HLA in healthy donors. Only in-frame clones appear in the TCRdb table, and some are missing; sequencing was by immunoSEQ multiplex PCR. Of under 200,000 clones detected, around 84% appear once; the ten largest clones hold 3% to 3.5%. Sequences were obtained from PBMCs. The receptors stem from a woman in her thirties or forties in good health and CMV-seronegative. Each CDR3 is given without its conserved first and last residue. A D gene is named only where the DNA matches it firmly.

d_call	v_call	j_call	cdr3_aa
TRBD1	TRBV5-4	TRBJ2-3	ASSQGPSGGRGTQY
TRBD1	TRBV6-1	TRBJ1-1	ASSEGTGGTEAF
-	TRBV6-5	TRBJ2-3	ASSQARTDTQY
-	TRBV6-4	TRBJ1-1	ASRRQPNTEAF
-	TRBV6-5	TRBJ2-5	ASSYSPEQKETQY
TRBD1	TRBV7-9	TRBJ2-5	ASSLTGAIETQY
TRBD1	TRBV7-2	TRBJ1-2	ASSLGTGDGYT
-	TRBV2	TRBJ1-2	ASSEGPSGYT
TRBD1	TRBV7-2	TRBJ1-2	ASRDRAVYGYT
TRBD2	TRBV11-2	TRBJ2-3	ASSLGGGGRTDTQY
-	TRBV4-1	TRBJ1-3	ASSQSYRGNTIY
TRBD1	TRBV7-9	TRBJ2-2	ASSGGTGLYSTGELF
-	TRBV29-1	TRBJ1-5	SVAMGSGGNQPQH
-	TRBV6-5	TRBJ2-3	ASSPRPDTQY
-	TRBV15	TRBJ2-3	ATSRVGGITSTDTQY
TRBD1	TRBV2	TRBJ2-7	ASRSTGAYEQY
TRBD1	TRBV7-6	TRBJ1-6	ASSPDRVSSYNSPLH
-	TRBV29-1	TRBJ2-1	SPVRGTSYNEQF
-	TRBV5-1	TRBJ1-1	ASSPRGQATEAF
TRBD1	TRBV5-1	TRBJ2-5	ASSLAGTGGETQY
TRBD1	TRBV6-1	TRBJ2-4	ATQWTGSKNIQY
-	TRBV29-1	TRBJ1-1	SVDQGLNTEAF
TRBD2	TRBV6-5	TRBJ2-7	ASSPETSGRVEQY
-	TRBV10-2	TRBJ2-7	ASMKGDSYEQY
-	TRBV5-6	TRBJ1-1	ASTDTPNTEAF
TRBD2	TRBV10-3	TRBJ2-3	AISESPSGGGDTQY